Below, one T cell receptor (beta chain) is given with its context. TCRdb's table, derived via immunoSEQ multiplex PCR, lists solely in-frame clones and lacks some. The sample gives about 200,000 clones, 70% to 90% of which show up once; roughly a sixth is in the top ten. This record belongs to a study of blood T cell repertoires in COVID-19. The sample consisted of peripheral blood. The TCR was taken from a man aged 50 to 60 with COVID-19, enrolled during active disease.

The CDR3 DNA is TGTGCCAGCAGCGAAAAGGCCCCAGGGCAGGGGGAGCTGTTTTTT. It is translated as CASSEKAPGQGELFF. The V call is TRBV7-3, the J call TRBJ2-2; D may be TRBD1 (5 bases). This CDR3 spans 15 amino acids. Germline assignment: CDR1 SGHTA and CDR2 FQGTGA. The V end was cut by 5 bases, the J end by 8 bases, with 18 bases between.